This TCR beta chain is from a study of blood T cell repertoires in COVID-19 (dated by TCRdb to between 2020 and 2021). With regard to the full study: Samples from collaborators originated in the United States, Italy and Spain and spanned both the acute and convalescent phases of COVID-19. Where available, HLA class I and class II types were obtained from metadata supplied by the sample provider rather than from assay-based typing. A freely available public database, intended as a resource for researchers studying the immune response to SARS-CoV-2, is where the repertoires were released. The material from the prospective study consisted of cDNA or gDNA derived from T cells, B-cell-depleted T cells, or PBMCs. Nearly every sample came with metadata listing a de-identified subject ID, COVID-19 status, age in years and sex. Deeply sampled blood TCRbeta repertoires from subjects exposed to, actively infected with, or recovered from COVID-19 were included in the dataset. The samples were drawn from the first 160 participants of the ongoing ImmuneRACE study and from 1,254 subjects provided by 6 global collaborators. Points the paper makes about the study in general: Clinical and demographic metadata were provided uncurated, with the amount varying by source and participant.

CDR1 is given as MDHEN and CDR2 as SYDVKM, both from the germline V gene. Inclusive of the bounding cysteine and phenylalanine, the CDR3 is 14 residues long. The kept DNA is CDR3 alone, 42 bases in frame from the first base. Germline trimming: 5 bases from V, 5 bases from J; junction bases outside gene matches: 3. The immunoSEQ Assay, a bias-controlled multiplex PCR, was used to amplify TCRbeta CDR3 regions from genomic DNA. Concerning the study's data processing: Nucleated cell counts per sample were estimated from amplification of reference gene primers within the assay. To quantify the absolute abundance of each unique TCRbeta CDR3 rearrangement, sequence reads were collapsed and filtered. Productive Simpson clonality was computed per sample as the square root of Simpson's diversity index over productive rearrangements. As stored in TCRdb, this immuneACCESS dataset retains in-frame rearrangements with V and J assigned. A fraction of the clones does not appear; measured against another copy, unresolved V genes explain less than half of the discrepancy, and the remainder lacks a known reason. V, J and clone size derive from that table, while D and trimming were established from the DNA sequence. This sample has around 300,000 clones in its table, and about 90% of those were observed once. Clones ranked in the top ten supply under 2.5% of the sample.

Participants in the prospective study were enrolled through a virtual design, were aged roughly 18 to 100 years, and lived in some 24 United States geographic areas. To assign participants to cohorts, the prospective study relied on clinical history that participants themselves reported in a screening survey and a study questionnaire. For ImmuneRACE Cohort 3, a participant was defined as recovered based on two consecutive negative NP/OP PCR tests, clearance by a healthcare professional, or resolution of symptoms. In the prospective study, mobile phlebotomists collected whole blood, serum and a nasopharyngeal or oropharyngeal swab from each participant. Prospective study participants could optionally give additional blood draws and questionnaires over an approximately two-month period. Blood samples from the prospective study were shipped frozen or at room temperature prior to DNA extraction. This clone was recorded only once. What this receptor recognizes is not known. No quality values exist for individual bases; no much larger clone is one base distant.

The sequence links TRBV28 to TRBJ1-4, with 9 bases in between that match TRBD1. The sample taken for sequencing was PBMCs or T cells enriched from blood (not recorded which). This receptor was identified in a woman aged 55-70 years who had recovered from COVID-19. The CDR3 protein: CASSTGTGNEKLFF. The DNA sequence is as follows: TGTGCCAGCAGTACCGGGACAGGGAATGAAAAACTGTTTTTT.